This is a list of T cell receptor beta chains from one sample in a study of cytomegalovirus exposure and HLA in healthy donors. Assay used: immunoSEQ multiplex PCR; TCRdb lists only in-frame clones, some missing. The sample holds 60,000 to 65,000 clones. What was sequenced was PBMCs. The receptor source for this set is a man under 40 in good health and CMV-seropositive. The CDR3 runs from the conserved cysteine through the conserved F or W. The order of the fields is CDR3 DNA, CDR3 protein, J gene, V gene, D gene. D genes are given only for firm matches.

TGTGCCAGCAGACGCCCGGGGACAAACTATGGCTACACCTTC CASRRPGTNYGYTF TRBJ1-2 TRBV7-9 -
TGTGCCAGCTCACCAAGACGCGGGGTGGATGAGCAGTTCTTC CASSPRRGVDEQFF TRBJ2-1 TRBV18 -
TGTGCCAGCAGCTTGTGGTTACAGAGAAATCAGCCCCAGCATTTT CASSLWLQRNQPQHF TRBJ1-5 TRBV5-6 -
TGTGCCAGTAGTCTCTACGGGGGGATCGGAAACACCATATATTTT CASSLYGGIGNTIYF TRBJ1-3 TRBV19 -
TGCGCCAGCAGCTCGGGACAGGGTGCCGACAATGAGCAGTTCTTC CASSSGQGADNEQFF TRBJ2-1 TRBV5-1 TRBD1
TGTGCCAGTAGTATGACTAGCGGGGTGAGTGAGCAGTTCTTC CASSMTSGVSEQFF TRBJ2-1 TRBV19 TRBD2
TGTGCCAGTAGTAGCGGAGGGGATAGCAATCAGCCCCAGCATTTT CASSSGGDSNQPQHF TRBJ1-5 TRBV19 -
TGCGCCAGCAGCTATGTGACAGGGGATGCAGATACGCAGTATTTT CASSYVTGDADTQYF TRBJ2-3 TRBV5-1 TRBD1
TGTGCCAGCAGTCACAGCTCTCGTAGGGAGACCCAGTACTTC CASSHSSRRETQYF TRBJ2-5 TRBV27 -
TGTGCCAGCAGCTATAGCGGGGGGCCTAGCACAGATACGCAGTATTTT CASSYSGGPSTDTQYF TRBJ2-3 TRBV5-8 TRBD2
TGTGCCAGCAGCTTCCCGGGAAACTCCTACGAGCAGTACTTC CASSFPGNSYEQYF TRBJ2-7 TRBV27 -
TGTGCTAGTGGTCCAGGACAGGAGTCCTACGAGCAGTACTTC CASGPGQESYEQYF TRBJ2-7 TRBV12-5 TRBD1
TGTGCCTGGAAACAGGGGGCGCTTCTAGGGACTGAAGCTTTCTTT CAWKQGALLGTEAFF TRBJ1-1 TRBV30 TRBD1
TGTGCCAGCAGTGCAGGTGCCGGAAACACCATATATTTT CASSAGAGNTIYF TRBJ1-3 TRBV6-1 -
TGTGCCAGCAGCCGAACAGGGGGCTCTGGCACTGAAGCTTTCTTT CASSRTGGSGTEAFF TRBJ1-1 TRBV4-2 TRBD1
TGTGCCAGCAGCTTAGTGTCCAGGGCGTACCGCTACAATGAGCAGTTCTTC CASSLVSRAYRYNEQFF TRBJ2-1 TRBV7-9 -
TGTGCCAGCAGCTTGGGCCCACAGGGGGCTGCAGATACGCAGTATTTT CASSLGPQGAADTQYF TRBJ2-3 TRBV5-6 TRBD1
TGTGCCAGCAGCGTAGGTGGACGGACAGGCCTGGATGAGCAGTTCTTC CASSVGGRTGLDEQFF TRBJ2-1 TRBV9 TRBD1
TGTGCCAGCAGCACCGAACAGGGGTACGAGCAGTACTTC CASSTEQGYEQYF TRBJ2-7 TRBV13 TRBD1
TGTGCCAGCCGTTATGCTATCAGGGGCGCTAATTCACCCCTCCACTTT CASRYAIRGANSPLHF TRBJ1-6 TRBV2 -
TGTGCCAGCAGTGAACCCGCGATCGGGTCAGTCTATGGCTACACCTTC CASSEPAIGSVYGYTF TRBJ1-2 TRBV6-1 -
TGTGCCAGCACCGCCACCCTAGCGGGGGGGTTCTACAATGAGCAGTTCTTC CASTATLAGGFYNEQFF TRBJ2-1 TRBV9 TRBD2
TGTGCCTGGACCACTAGTCTTGGCGGGGAGCTGTTTTTT CAWTTSLGGELFF TRBJ2-2 TRBV30 -
TGTGCCAGCAGTGCCTCCGGGACAGGGTCCTCACCCCTCCACTTT CASSASGTGSSPLHF TRBJ1-6 TRBV27 TRBD1
TGTGCCAGCAGTCCCGCCAGAACAGGGGGCATTCAGTACTTC CASSPARTGGIQYF TRBJ2-4 TRBV6-1 TRBD1
TGTGCCAGCAGTGAAGAAAGGCGGCTGTTTACCGGGTCTAGTACTTCCTTT CASSEERRLFTGSSTSF TRBJ1-1 TRBV2 -
TGTGCCAGCAGTGACCCGACACCCGCAACTAATGAAAAACTGTTTTTT CASSDPTPATNEKLFF TRBJ1-4 TRBV6-4 -
TGTGCCAGCAGCTTGGCGCCAGGCATTAACAATGAGCAGTTCTTC CASSLAPGINNEQFF TRBJ2-1 TRBV5-5 -
TGTGCCAGCAGCGTTCGGGGACAGCCGTATGGCTACACCTTC CASSVRGQPYGYTF TRBJ1-2 TRBV9 TRBD1
TGCAGCGTTGGAGGAGTAGGGGGGGCAACTGAAGCTTTCTTT CSVGGVGGATEAFF TRBJ1-1 TRBV29-1 -
TGTGCCAGTAGTATCCAAGGACTAGCCGATGTTCGGGACGAGCAGTACTTC CASSIQGLADVRDEQYF TRBJ2-7 TRBV19 TRBD2
TGTGCCAGCAGTTTATGGACAGGGACCACTGAAGATTTCTTT CASSLWTGTTEDFF TRBJ1-1 TRBV7-8 TRBD1
TGTGCCAGCAGCCCCCGGACAGGGACTTTATATGGCTACACCTTC CASSPRTGTLYGYTF TRBJ1-2 TRBV9 TRBD1
TGCAGCGTGATCGGGGGGCCCAAAAGTGAGCAGTTCTTC CSVIGGPKSEQFF TRBJ2-1 TRBV29-1 -
TGTGCCAGCAGTTCACGACAGGGGGGTGACGAGCAGTACTTC CASSSRQGGDEQYF TRBJ2-7 TRBV27 TRBD1
TGTGCCAGCAGCCAAGAGGGCACCCCCTCCTACGAGCAGTACTTC CASSQEGTPSYEQYF TRBJ2-7 TRBV4-2 -
TGTGCCTGGCGGAGGGACTCCCATCTGTTTTTT CAWRRDSHLFF TRBJ1-4 TRBV30 -
TGTGCCAGCAGCTTTGGCTTGGAGCAGTTCTTC CASSFGLEQFF TRBJ2-1 TRBV11-3 -
TGTGCCTGGAGTGTATTCCCCGACGAGCAGTACTTC CAWSVFPDEQYF TRBJ2-7 TRBV30 -
TGTGCCTTCCTGGGGGGGAGGCCCGGTGGGACCGGGGAGCTGTTTTTT CAFLGGRPGGTGELFF TRBJ2-2 TRBV30 TRBD2
TGTGCCTGGAGTGTAGCGGGGAATTCACCCCTACACTTT CAWSVAGNSPLHF TRBJ1-6 TRBV30 -
TGTGCCAGCAGCTTAGTGGGCAGCTCCTACGAGCAGTACTTC CASSLVGSSYEQYF TRBJ2-7 TRBV7-9 -
TGTGCCAGCACTCTGGCCAGTAACTATGGCTACACCTTC CASTLASNYGYTF TRBJ1-2 TRBV7-9 -
TGTGCCAGCAGTTACCCGGGGAGTTTAATCTACGAGCAGTACTTC CASSYPGSLIYEQYF TRBJ2-7 TRBV6-6 -
TGTGCCTGGAGGCGGACCTTCGGCAGGGTCAATTCACCCCTCCACTTT CAWRRTFGRVNSPLHF TRBJ1-6 TRBV30 -
TGCGCCAGCAGCCGGGACAGGGACTACGAGCAGTACTTC CASSRDRDYEQYF TRBJ2-7 TRBV5-1 TRBD1
TGTGCCAGCAGCCCAACCGCCGGGTGGGGGGGATTCGAGCAGTACTTC CASSPTAGWGGFEQYF TRBJ2-7 TRBV11-2 TRBD2
TGTGCCTGGAGTGTACAGTTCCAGGGCGGTTTCGACAATGAGCAGTTCTTC CAWSVQFQGGFDNEQFF TRBJ2-1 TRBV30 -
TGTGCCAGCAGCTTAGGGACAGCGATCATGAACACTGAAGATTTCTTT CASSLGTAIMNTEDFF TRBJ1-1 TRBV5-6 TRBD1
TGTGCCACCAGCAGAAGACAGGGGGGGAATGAGCAGTTCTTC CATSRRQGGNEQFF TRBJ2-1 TRBV15 TRBD1
TGCAGCGTTAGTCTAGAAGATCAATACGAGCAGTACTTC CSVSLEDQYEQYF TRBJ2-7 TRBV29-1 -
TGTGCCAGCAGCTCCGGGACTAGCGGGAGGGACTCCTACGAGCAGTACTTC CASSSGTSGRDSYEQYF TRBJ2-7 TRBV7-9 TRBD2
TGTGCCAGCAGCTTCCCCGGACAGGCAGGTGGAGAGACCCAGTACTTC CASSFPGQAGGETQYF TRBJ2-5 TRBV13 TRBD1
TGTGCCAGCAGCGTAGAGGAGGTCTCGAGGACCATATATTTT CASSVEEVSRTIYF TRBJ1-3 TRBV9 -
TGTGCCAGCAGCACGAGCCGGGGGGGCCAATACAATGAGCAGTTCTTC CASSTSRGGQYNEQFF TRBJ2-1 TRBV11-3 TRBD2